A single sample is the source of the 3 T cell receptor beta chains below, sequenced in a study of follicular helper T cells after annual influenza vaccination. Sequenced by immunoSEQ multiplex PCR; TCRdb stores in-frame clones only, minus some. This table holds 10,000 or so clones, roughly four fifths found once. The input for sequencing was CXCR5- memory CD4+ T cells sorted from blood, taken 6 weeks after influenza vaccination. All receptors come from an adult who received the influenza vaccine.

V usage is TRBV5-1 and J usage is TRBJ1-2; D ambiguous. The CDR3 has 14 amino acids. Per germline, CDR1 SGHRS and CDR2 YFSETQ. V gave up 4 bases and J gave up 2 bases, with 12 bases separating them. The CDR3 reads CASSVSAPNYGYTF. The CDR3 nucleotides are TGCGCCAGCAGCGTTTCGGCTCCCAACTATGGCTACACCTTC.

This rearrangement joins TRBV14 to TRBJ2-5, with TRBD1 matching 7 bases. The CDR3 consists of 16 residues. Germline CDR1 reads SGHDN; CDR2 reads FVKESK. V lost 1 base and J lost 3; bases outside the gene matches: 8. CDR3 coding DNA: TGTGCCAGCAGCCAAGCAGGGACAGTCCGAAAAGAGACCCAGTACTTC. Translating gives CASSQAGTVRKETQYF.

The CDR3 reads CASSDNPRGHEQFF. CDR3 bases: TGTGCCAGCAGTGACAACCCGCGGGGTCATGAGCAGTTCTTC. The chain combines TRBV6-4 with TRBJ2-1; maybe TRBD2 (6 bases). Per germline, CDR1 MRHNA and CDR2 SNTAGT. This CDR3 is 14 amino acids long. The ends were cut back, 2 bases at V and 8 bases at J, with 13 bases in the middle.